Reported below is one T cell receptor beta chain. How the authors handled the data: Quantification of nucleated cells was approximated via reference gene primer amplification. Clones were sequenced by immunoSEQ multiplex PCR, and TCRdb holds only the in-frame ones, with some missing. V and J calls plus clone size are reproduced from that table; the DNA served to infer D and trimming. Among more than 200,000 clones listed, roughly nine tenths were seen once. The length of the CDR3 is 18 residues. Germline values: CDR1 LNHDA, CDR2 SQIVND (reference sequence). The ends were cut back, 5 bases at V and 0 bases at J, with 20 bases in the middle. The data are from a study of blood T cell repertoires in COVID-19.

Sequenced: peripheral blood. This clonotype was obtained from a woman aged 50 to 60 with acute or convalescent COVID-19. This rearrangement joins TRBV19 to TRBJ2-4, with D possibly TRBD2 on 7 matching bases. CDR3 sequence: CASSSRGDIWGAKNIQYF. CDR3 DNA: TGTGCCAGTAGTTCCCGGGGGGACATTTGGGGAGCCAAAAACATTCAGTACTTC. The entire variable domain, with the rest obtained from reference TRBV19 and TRBJ2-4, is as follows: DGGITQSPKYLFRKEGQNVTLSCEQNLNHDAMYWYRQDPGQGLRLIYYSQIVNDFQKGDIAEGYSVSREKKESFPLTVTSAQKNPTAFYLCASSSRGDIWGAKNIQYFGAGTRLSVL.